This is a list of T cell receptor beta chains from one sample in a study of Ad26.COV2.S vaccination and SARS-CoV-2 variants. Measured with immunoSEQ multiplex PCR; TCRdb has only the in-frame clones, and not every one. This table holds some 340,000 clones, about 82% found once. Specimen: peripheral blood, collected in a trial of Ad26.COV2.S vaccine versus placebo. These receptors were collected from a person aged 18-60 years who received the Ad26.COV2.S COVID-19 vaccine or a placebo. Each CDR3 is given with its conserved first and last residue. The D gene is left open where the match is weak. Not every row has a clone size; where given, it reads once, few, many or a size class.

j_gene	v_gene	abundance	d_gene	CDR3aa	CDR3nt
TRBJ1-1	TRBV28	.	.	CASSKNTEAFF	TGTGCCAGCAGTAAGAACACTGAAGCTTTCTTT
TRBJ1-5	TRBV2	.	.	CASSEFEDRHLGEQPQHF	TGTGCCAGCAGTGAGTTCGAGGATCGGCACCTAGGAGAACAGCCCCAGCATTTT
TRBJ1-5	TRBV18	.	.	CASSPGMSNQPQHF	TGTGCCAGCTCACCGGGCATGAGCAATCAGCCCCAGCATTTT
TRBJ1-2	TRBV27	once	.	CASSSLAGNYGYTF	TGTGCCAGCAGTTCCTTAGCAGGGAACTATGGCTACACCTTC
TRBJ1-1	TRBV10-3	.	.	CAIYGGSGLPITEAFF	TGTGCCATCTACGGAGGCTCAGGACTTCCGATCACTGAAGCTTTCTTT
TRBJ2-2	TRBV5-1	once	.	CASSLSSPGELFF	TGCGCCAGCAGCTTGTCGAGCCCCGGGGAGCTGTTTTTT
TRBJ1-5	TRBV7-2	.	.	CASSWTGDINQPQHF	TGTGCCAGCAGCTGGACGGGGGATATCAATCAGCCCCAGCATTTT
TRBJ1-1	TRBV27	.	.	CASSPTGGTEAFF	TGTGCCAGCAGCCCCACTGGGGGCACTGAAGCTTTCTTT
TRBJ2-7	TRBV7-3	.	.	CASSSTRGYEQYF	TGTGCCAGCAGCTCGACCCGGGGTTACGAGCAGTACTTC
TRBJ2-7	TRBV15	.	.	CATSPGGGRLYEQYF	TGTGCCACCAGCCCAGGCGGGGGCCGACTCTACGAGCAGTACTTC
TRBJ2-3	TRBV7-3	few	.	CASSLGADTQYF	TGTGCCAGCAGCCTCGGAGCAGATACGCAGTATTTT
TRBJ2-1	TRBV30	.	TRBD2	CAWTHVLASGGYNEQFF	TGTGCCTGGACCCATGTACTGGCTAGCGGGGGGTACAATGAGCAGTTCTTC
TRBJ2-7	TRBV7-9	.	.	CASSQGGSHEQYF	TGTGCCAGCAGCCAGGGGGGGAGCCACGAGCAGTACTTC
TRBJ2-3	TRBV28	.	.	CASRGPNTDTQYF	TGTGCCAGCAGGGGGCCCAACACAGATACGCAGTATTTT
TRBJ2-7	TRBV24-1	.	.	CDTEGTTYEQYF	TGTGACACGGAGGGGACAACCTACGAGCAGTACTTC
TRBJ1-4	TRBV11-3	.	TRBD1	CASSLDWDRANEKLFF	TGTGCCAGCAGCTTAGATTGGGACAGGGCGAATGAAAAACTGTTTTTT
TRBJ2-2	TRBV6-5	once	.	CASRPHGNTGELFF	TGTGCCAGCAGGCCACATGGCAACACCGGGGAGCTGTTTTTT
TRBJ2-7	TRBV3-1/TRBV3-2	few	TRBD2	CASSQALAGGHVEQYF	TGTGCCAGCAGCCAAGCCCTAGCGGGGGGGCATGTCGAGCAGTACTTC
TRBJ1-3	TRBV9	.	.	CASSVEPTWPSPTIYF	TGTGCCAGCAGCGTAGAGCCCACTTGGCCTTCACCCACCATATATTTT
TRBJ1-5	TRBV5-1	.	.	CASSLGITGNQPQHF	TGCGCCAGCAGCTTGGGGATTACGGGCAATCAGCCCCAGCATTTT
TRBJ1-2	TRBV6-5	.	TRBD1	CASSWDRGFYGYTF	TGTGCCAGCAGTTGGGACAGGGGGTTCTATGGCTACACCTTC
TRBJ1-2	TRBV28	once	TRBD1	CASSSTGGYTF	TGTGCCAGCAGTTCGACAGGGGGCTACACCTTC
TRBJ1-2	TRBV30	.	TRBD1	CAWSVRRTGDYGYTF	TGTGCCTGGAGTGTACGGAGGACAGGCGACTATGGCTACACCTTC
TRBJ1-1	TRBV18	once	.	CASSPWDGTEAFF	TGTGCCAGCTCACCATGGGACGGCACTGAAGCTTTCTTT
TRBJ2-1	TRBV18	.	.	CASSPDSLVGEQFF	TGTGCCAGCTCACCAGACTCCCTGGTGGGTGAGCAGTTCTTC
TRBJ1-3	TRBV5-1	.	.	CASSLVRGSGNTIYF	TGCGCCAGCAGCTTGGTCAGGGGCTCTGGGAACACCATATATTTT
TRBJ1-2	TRBV21-1	.	.	CASSKRAGDIYSNYGYTF	TGTGCCAGCAGCAAGAGGGCAGGGGATATTTACTCAAACTATGGCTACACCTTC
TRBJ2-2	TRBV18	.	.	CASSPKGDTGELFF	TGTGCCAGCTCACCCAAAGGGGACACCGGGGAGCTGTTTTTT
TRBJ1-1	TRBV12-3/TRBV12-4	.	.	CASSYRANTEAFF	TGTGCCAGCAGTTACAGGGCGAACACTGAAGCTTTCTTT
TRBJ1-1	TRBV6-5	.	.	CASGFLTGLNTEAFF	TGTGCCAGCGGCTTCCTCACCGGCCTGAACACTGAAGCTTTCTTT
TRBJ1-1	TRBV2	once	.	CASSGAGPGTEAFF	TGTGCCAGCAGTGGGGCAGGGCCGGGTACTGAAGCTTTCTTT
TRBJ2-3	TRBV10-3	.	.	CAIGGGRSGTDTQYF	TGTGCCATCGGGGGAGGCAGAAGTGGCACAGATACGCAGTATTTT
TRBJ2-5	TRBV19	once	TRBD1	CASSTRQGASWGETQYF	TGTGCCAGTAGTACGAGACAGGGGGCGAGCTGGGGTGAGACCCAGTACTTC
TRBJ2-7	TRBV9	.	.	CASSVETGSTYEQYF	TGTGCCAGCAGCGTAGAAACAGGGAGCACCTACGAGCAGTACTTC
TRBJ1-6	TRBV6-5	few	.	CASSYSNEGSLHF	TGTGCCAGCAGTTACTCGAACGAGGGATCCCTCCACTTT
TRBJ1-1	TRBV5-1	.	.	CASSPLQGNTEAFF	TGCGCCAGCAGCCCGTTACAGGGTAACACTGAAGCTTTCTTT
TRBJ2-1	TRBV5-1	.	.	CASSLGAGSSYNEQFF	TGCGCCAGCAGCCTCGGGGCGGGGAGCTCCTACAATGAGCAGTTCTTC
TRBJ2-1	TRBV5-8	.	TRBD2	CASSLITSGGRNEQFF	TGTGCCAGCAGCCTGATAACTAGCGGGGGGAGAAATGAGCAGTTCTTC
TRBJ2-1	TRBV2	.	TRBD2	CASSGLADEQFF	TGTGCCAGCAGCGGACTAGCTGATGAGCAGTTCTTC
TRBJ1-4	TRBV2	few	TRBD1	CASNADRDSNEKLFF	TGTGCCAGCAACGCTGACAGGGACTCTAATGAAAAACTGTTTTTT
TRBJ1-2	TRBV3-1/TRBV3-2	.	.	CASSQQGNYGYTF	TGTGCCAGCAGCCAACAGGGAAACTATGGCTACACCTTC
TRBJ2-3	TRBV28	.	.	CASSFQTGTDTQYF	TGTGCCAGCAGTTTCCAAACCGGGACAGATACGCAGTATTTT
TRBJ2-5	TRBV5-1	.	.	CASSLIPGQQETQYF	TGCGCCAGCAGCTTGATTCCCGGACAGCAAGAGACCCAGTACTTC
TRBJ2-1	TRBV7-9	.	.	CASSLDSRVEQFF	TGTGCCAGCAGTTTAGACAGTAGGGTTGAGCAGTTCTTC
TRBJ2-1	TRBV6-4	.	.	CASSDGSYNEQFF	TGTGCCAGCAGTGACGGCTCCTACAATGAGCAGTTCTTC
TRBJ1-1	TRBV12-3/TRBV12-4	.	.	CASRIQGGPEAFF	TGTGCCAGCAGAATCCAGGGAGGGCCTGAAGCTTTCTTT
TRBJ1-6	TRBV19	.	TRBD1	CASSWLQGASNPPLHF	TGTGCCAGTAGTTGGTTACAGGGGGCTTCTAATCCACCCCTCCACTTT
TRBJ2-3	TRBV19	.	.	CASREGARDTQYF	TGTGCCAGTAGGGAAGGGGCCAGAGATACGCAGTATTTT
TRBJ2-3	TRBV5-1	.	.	CASKRSITDTQYF	TGCGCCAGCAAGCGGTCTATCACAGATACGCAGTATTTT
TRBJ1-5	TRBV6-2/TRBV6-3	.	.	CASSYGGNQPQHF	TGTGCCAGCAGTTACGGGGGCAATCAGCCCCAGCATTTT
TRBJ2-5	TRBV5-4	.	TRBD1	CASSEGTGRIETQYF	TGTGCCAGCAGCGAGGGGACAGGGAGAATAGAGACCCAGTACTTC
TRBJ2-1	TRBV7-2	.	TRBD1	CASSSDRVSYNEQFF	TGTGCCAGCAGCTCAGACAGGGTTTCCTACAATGAGCAGTTCTTC
TRBJ2-2	TRBV6-5	few	TRBD1	CASGGTGGDTGELFF	TGTGCCAGCGGCGGGACAGGGGGCGACACCGGGGAGCTGTTTTTT
TRBJ2-6	TRBV3-1/TRBV3-2	.	.	CASSFGGANVLTF	TGTGCCAGCAGCTTTGGTGGGGCCAACGTCCTGACTTTC
TRBJ1-5	TRBV7-9	.	.	CASSLPNQPQHF	TGTGCCAGCAGCCTGCCTAATCAGCCCCAGCATTTT
TRBJ1-2	TRBV4-1	once	.	CASSQTGQSYGYTF	TGCGCCAGCAGCCAAACCGGACAGTCCTATGGCTACACCTTC
TRBJ2-7	TRBV4-1	.	.	CASSQDRQETSYEQYF	TGCGCCAGCAGCCAAGATAGGCAGGAGACGTCCTACGAGCAGTACTTC
TRBJ2-7	TRBV11-2	once	.	CASSSDLSSYEQYF	TGTGCCAGCAGCTCGGACTTAAGCTCCTACGAGCAGTACTTC
TRBJ1-2	TRBV28	few	.	CASSLPGAYGYTF	TGTGCCAGCAGTTTGCCCGGGGCCTATGGCTACACCTTC
TRBJ2-1	TRBV5-4	.	.	CASNRIGGGALNEQFF	TGTGCCAGCAACCGCATTGGTGGGGGGGCCTTAAATGAGCAGTTCTTC